This T cell receptor (beta chain) is from a study of breast tumors, draining lymph nodes, adjacent tissues. Findings and caveats of the study: Tumor T cell lymph node origin was a supported hypothesis, not proven. Tumors had less TCR diversity than lymph nodes, more than nontumor tissue. Luminal-like breast cancer showed significantly greater tumor-nontumor repertoire similarity than basal-like breast cancer did. The data were judged consistent with most tumor T cells coming from lymph node and expanding in tumor.

A single record per CDR3 protein comes from TCRdb applying MiXCR to the multiplex PCR reads. The sample records under 300,000 distinct CDR3 sequences, under 40% being singletons. This clonotype was observed many times. Antigen unknown. The lymph nodes were axillary draining lymph nodes from breast cancer patients. The sequenced sample was axillary lymph node tissue. This TCR was sampled from a female donor with breast cancer. Some clones in this sample may be carry-over from other donors' samples.

DNA for the CDR3: TGTGCCAGCAGCTCCCGGGAAAAAGAGACCCAGTACTTC. Translated, it gives CASSSREKETQYF. The gene calls are TRBV7-2 and TRBJ2-5; weak D call: TRBD2 (5 bases). The CDR3 length is 13 residues. The germline V and J ends were trimmed by 4 bases and 3 bases, with 9 bases remaining between them. CDR1 is SGHTA, CDR2 FQGNSA, per germline.